Listed below are T cell receptor beta chains from one sample, sequenced in a study of PD-1 blockade in classical Hodgkin lymphoma. The table came from immunoSEQ multiplex PCR; TCRdb's copy has only in-frame clones and leaves some out. Of 26,000 or so clones in the sample, around 70% are singletons; the top ten hold roughly 12%. The starting material was peripheral blood mononuclear cells (PBMCs), obtained before the second cycle of nivolumab. The receptors shown here come from a human donor with classical Hodgkin lymphoma. CDR3s include the opening cysteine and the closing phenylalanine or tryptophan. The D gene is left open where the match is weak. Clone sizes are given selectively: once, few, many, or a class where the clone is expanded.

TRBJ2-7 TRBD2 15 - TRBV28 CASSPGTSGAYEQYF TGTGCCAGCAGTCCTGGGACTAGCGGAGCCTACGAGCAGTACTTC
TRBJ1-5 - 15 - TRBV11-2 CASSLDHGGNQPQHF TGTGCCAGCAGCTTAGATCATGGGGGGAATCAGCCCCAGCATTTT
TRBJ2-5 TRBD1 14 - TRBV4-3 CASSRSGQGETQYF TGCGCCAGCAGCCGGAGTGGACAGGGGGAGACCCAGTACTTC
TRBJ2-7 - 13 - TRBV28 CASSLGQPYEQYF TGTGCCAGCAGTTTAGGGCAGCCCTACGAGCAGTACTTC
TRBJ2-7 - 17 few TRBV5-1 CASSLDPGILYAYEQYF TGCGCCAGCAGCTTGGATCCGGGGATCCTTTACGCCTACGAGCAGTACTTC
TRBJ1-2 TRBD1 16 - TRBV6-6 CASSYSTSGTGGGYTF TGTGCCAGCAGTTACTCGACCTCCGGGACAGGGGGTGGCTACACCTTC
TRBJ1-5 TRBD1 15 - TRBV18 CASSPNRGLTQPQHF TGTGCCAGCTCACCAAACAGGGGTCTCACTCAGCCCCAGCATTTT
TRBJ1-3 - 16 - TRBV28 CASSLPTEDSGNTIYF TGTGCCAGCAGTTTACCGACGGAGGACTCTGGAAACACCATATATTTT
TRBJ2-7 TRBD1 16 - TRBV7-2 CASSLYVGQGGYEQYF TGTGCCAGCAGCTTATATGTGGGACAGGGTGGTTACGAGCAGTACTTC
TRBJ1-5 - 13 - TRBV25-1 CASSGQGVKPQHF TGTGCCAGCAGTGGGCAGGGTGTGAAGCCCCAGCATTTT
TRBJ2-2 - 14 - TRBV7-2 CASSVGQGPGELFF TGTGCCAGCAGCGTAGGGCAGGGTCCCGGGGAGCTGTTTTTT
TRBJ1-6 TRBD1 12 - TRBV30 CAWDRENSPLHF TGTGCCTGGGACAGGGAAAATTCACCCCTCCACTTT
TRBJ2-3 - 14 - TRBV21-1 CASSFLWVTDTQYF TGTGCCAGCAGCTTCCTTTGGGTCACAGATACGCAGTATTTT
TRBJ2-7 - 14 - TRBV6-5 CASRRQADTYEQYF TGTGCCAGCCGCCGTCAGGCCGATACCTACGAGCAGTACTTC
TRBJ2-5 - 15 - TRBV2 CASSPDYRAGETQYF TGTGCCAGCAGTCCCGACTACAGGGCTGGGGAGACCCAGTACTTC
TRBJ2-1 TRBD2 16 - TRBV7-2 CASSKLAGGLYNEQFF TGTGCCAGCAGCAAACTAGCGGGGGGACTATACAATGAGCAGTTCTTC
TRBJ1-3 - 17 few TRBV18 CASSPPAGVGSGNTIYF TGTGCCAGCTCACCACCAGCTGGGGTGGGCTCTGGAAACACCATATATTTT
TRBJ1-2 - 13 once TRBV30 CAWSAPLGRRYTF TGTGCCTGGAGTGCCCCGTTGGGACGAAGGTACACCTTC
TRBJ1-1 TRBD1 13 few TRBV28 CATPGTGGSEAFF TGTGCCACCCCCGGGACAGGGGGCTCCGAAGCTTTCTTT
TRBJ1-1 - 17 - TRBV18 CASSPQEAGLLSTEAFF TGTGCCAGCTCACCACAAGAGGCAGGGTTGTTGAGCACTGAAGCTTTCTTT
TRBJ2-2 TRBD1 18 - TRBV9 CASSPRTYGTGISGELFF TGTGCCAGCAGCCCTCGAACTTACGGGACAGGGATTTCCGGGGAGCTGTTTTTT
TRBJ2-7 TRBD1 13 - TRBV30 CAWDRGSGYEQYF TGTGCCTGGGACAGGGGGTCGGGCTACGAGCAGTACTTC